The next 18 T cell receptor beta chains were all read from a single sample in a study of control samples from healthy donors and cancer patients. Sequenced by immunoSEQ multiplex PCR; TCRdb stores in-frame clones only, minus some. The sample records some 120,000 clones, 85% to 95% being singletons. The material sequenced was blood. All receptors come from a young man in good health.

The V and J genes are TRBV7-9 and TRBJ2-7; D is uncertain. V was clipped by 1 base and J by 5 bases, with 6 bases between them. This CDR3 region has 12 residues. Germline V gene sequence: CDR1 SEHNR, CDR2 FQNEAQ (reference sequence). CDR3 sequence: CASSLEEDEQYV. DNA for the CDR3: TGTGCCAGCAGCTTAGAAGAGGACGAGCAGTACGTC.

The chain is built from TRBV6-6 and TRBJ1-1; TRBD1 might be the D (6 bases). The ends were cut back, 11 bases at V and 2 bases at J, with 12 bases in the middle. CDR1 and CDR2 from the germline V gene are MNHNY and SVGAGI (reference sequence). The CDR3 is 12 amino acids. The CDR3 loop reads CALGGGNTEAFF. CDR3 nucleotide sequence: TGTGCCCTAGGGGGGGGCAACACTGAAGCTTTCTTT.

The rearrangement links TRBV7-2 to TRBJ2-7; D uncertain. Germline loops: CDR1 SGHTA, CDR2 FQGNSA. The CDR3 consists of 13 residues. Trimming removed 9 bases at V and 1 base at J, with 13 bases between. The CDR3: CASRQASSYEQYF. In DNA form, the CDR3 reads TGTGCCAGTAGGCAGGCCTCATCCTACGAGCAGTACTTC. Together with reference TRBV7-2 and TRBJ2-7, the CDR3 gives the full variable domain: GAGVSQSPSNKVTEKGKDVELRCDPISGHTALYWYRQSLGQGLEFLIYFQGNSAPDKSGLPSDRFSAERTGGSVSTLTIQRTQQEDSAVYLCASRQASSYEQYFGPGTRLTVT.

The chain recombines TRBV5-4 with TRBJ1-2, with D perhaps matching TRBD1 (5 bases). The CDR3 is made up of 14 amino acids. V was shortened by 4 bases and J by 3 bases, with 13 bases between the two germline ends. The germline CDR1 and CDR2 sequences are SGHNT and YYREEE (reference sequence). The CDR3 DNA follows: TGTGCCAGCAGCCGCATAGGGGCGGACTATGGCTACACCTTC. Residues: CASSRIGADYGYTF.

The V call is TRBV28, the J call TRBJ2-2, with D unresolved. CDR1 MDHEN and CDR2 SYDVKM come from the germline V gene. Deletions cut 2 bases from V and 5 bases from J, with 9 bases between. This CDR3 comprises 14 residues. The CDR3 protein is CASSLTANTGELFF. The CDR3 nucleotides read TGTGCCAGCAGTTTAACAGCCAATACCGGGGAGCTGTTTTTT.

This sequence joins TRBV5-4 and TRBJ2-1, with 7 nucleotides matching TRBD1. The germline V gene encodes CDR1 SGHNT and CDR2 YYREEE (reference sequence). This CDR3 region has 12 residues. The V segment lost 5 bases and the J segment 10 bases; nucleotides outside the gene matches: 6. CDR3 protein: CASSNYRGEQFF. The CDR3 DNA reads as TGTGCCAGCAGTAACTACAGGGGCGAGCAGTTCTTC.

The chain links TRBV18 to TRBJ2-1; 7 bases are shared with TRBD1. The junction had 1 base not matched to a gene; V was cut back by 2 bases and J by 3 bases. The V gene's germline CDR1 is KGHSH and CDR2 LQKENI. The CDR3 consists of 14 residues. CDR3 DNA: TGTGCCAGCTCACCAAGGACAGGCTACAATGAGCAGTTCTTC. Translating gives CASSPRTGYNEQFF.

The chain employs TRBV9 and TRBJ2-3, with 8 bases lining up with TRBD2. CDR3 length: 14 amino acids. CDR1 is SGDLS and CDR2 is YYNGEE in the germline V gene. J lost 2 bases, V lost 3 bases, and 2 bases had no gene match. The chain's CDR3 is CASSGAGDTDTQYF. CDR3 bases: TGTGCCAGCAGCGGAGCGGGGGACACAGATACGCAGTATTTT.

This rearrangement joins TRBV9 to TRBJ1-2; D call uncertain. V lost 2 bases to trimming and J lost 0 bases, with 11 bases between them. The CDR3 contains 15 residues. The germline V gene has CDR1 SGDLS and CDR2 YYNGEE. Here the CDR3 reads CASSVGDFSNYGYTF. As DNA, the CDR3 is TGTGCCAGCAGCGTTGGGGATTTCTCTAACTATGGCTACACCTTC.

This chain uses TRBV6-5 with TRBJ1-2, with TRBD1 matching over 7 bases. The V gene's germline CDR1 is MNHEY and CDR2 SVGAGI. V lost 6 bases and J lost 8; bases outside the gene matches: 15. CDR3 length equals 15 residues. CDR3 amino acids: CASRITTGMGDGYTF. CDR3 nucleotide sequence: TGTGCCAGCAGAATTACGACAGGGATGGGCGACGGCTACACCTTC.

V is TRBV11-3 and J is TRBJ2-4; D might be TRBD2 (6 bases). This CDR3 spans 17 amino acids. V was cut by 4 bases and J by 0 bases, with 16 bases left in between. Germline values: CDR1 SGHNT, CDR2 YENEEA. For the CDR3, the DNA is TGTGCCAGCAGCTCGCGGGGCAGTCTCCTAGCCAAAAACATTCAGTACTTC. Its protein product is CASSSRGSLLAKNIQYF.

This chain links TRBV6-1 with TRBJ1-4; 7 bases fit TRBD1. J lost 8 bases, V lost 1 base, and 4 bases had no gene match. This CDR3 has 14 amino acids. CDR1 and CDR2 (germline): MNHNS, SASEGT. The CDR3 DNA reads TGTGCCAGCAGTGAAGGACAGGGAGGGGAAAAACTGTTTTTT. It encodes CASSEGQGGEKLFF.

This chain uses TRBV4-1 with TRBJ1-1; maybe TRBD1 (6 bases). Germline CDR1 MGHRA, CDR2 YSYEKL. The CDR3 runs 17 residues. V lost 3 bases and J lost 0, with 17 bases in between. The CDR3 nucleotides read TGCGCCAGCAGCCAGGGGGCCGGGGTCAGTATGAACACTGAAGCTTTCTTT. Its translation: CASSQGAGVSMNTEAFF.

This clone was counted a single time. The J gene is TRBJ2-1, the V gene TRBV5-8; a weak D match, TRBD1 (6 bases). Trimming stripped 4 bases from V and 6 bases from J, with 8 bases between. Germline loops: CDR1 SGHTS, CDR2 YDEGEE. This CDR3 is 12 amino acids long. The CDR3 DNA sequence: TGTGCCAGCAGCGACAGGCCCAATGAGCAGTTCTTC. It is translated as CASSDRPNEQFF.

The chain links TRBV30 to TRBJ1-5; the D is unclear. V was pared by 2 bases and J by 5 bases, with 16 bases between. CDR1 is GTSNPN, CDR2 SVGIG, per germline (reference sequence). This CDR3 comprises 15 residues. The CDR3: CAWSLYDIVDQPQHF. The CDR3 bases are TGTGCCTGGAGTTTATACGACATAGTCGATCAGCCCCAGCATTTT.

This sequence joins TRBV9 and TRBJ1-2; 7 nucleotides align to TRBD1. This CDR3 is built from 14 residues. Germline V gene lookup returns CDR1 SGDLS and CDR2 YYNGEE. J lost 6 bases, V lost 3 bases, and 8 bases had no gene match. CDR3 amino acids: CASSGRQGLNGYTF. CDR3 sequence (DNA): TGTGCCAGCAGCGGACGACAGGGACTGAATGGCTACACCTTC. The variable domain in full, with the rest retrieved from reference TRBV9 and TRBJ1-2, is DSGVTQTPKHLITATGQRVTLRCSPRSGDLSVYWYQQSLDQGLQFLIQYYNGEERAKGNILERFSAQQFPDLHSELNLSSLELGDSALYFCASSGRQGLNGYTFGSGTRLTVV.

A single count supports this clone. This sequence joins TRBV19 and TRBJ2-1, with 8 bases aligning to TRBD2. Germline V CDR1 and CDR2: LNHDA, SQIVND (reference sequence). The length of the CDR3 is 15 residues. V lost 1 base, J lost 10 bases, and 9 bases stayed unmatched. CDR3 coding DNA: TGTGCCAGTAGTATAGCGACTAGCGCTGAGGCCGAGCAGTTCTTC. This translates into CASSIATSAEAEQFF.

This clone has just one count. The chain has TRBV18 and TRBJ1-3; D gene unclear. The CDR3 extends over 16 amino acids. Germline CDR1 KGHSH, CDR2 LQKENI. Trimming removed 4 bases from V and 4 bases from J, with 17 bases in between. This CDR3 reads CASSQTGLGIGNTIYF. The CDR3 DNA sequence: TGTGCCAGCTCACAAACGGGCCTGGGAATAGGAAACACCATATATTTT.